These 21 T cell receptor beta chains came from one sample sequenced in a study of vaccination and CD4 T cells after COVID-19. These receptors are not linked to any known antigen. Treatment described: roughly 10-day PBMC culture with coronavirus spike peptide pools or control peptides (ViraFEST assay). At the Johns Hopkins FTIC core, DNA taken from cultured CD4+ T cells was sequenced by way of the Oncomine TCR Beta short-read assay. TCRdb re-called the PCR reads with MiXCR, one entry per CDR3 protein. The repertoire holds 20,000 to 25,000 distinct CDR3 sequences, nearly 55% seen once, with under 7% in the top ten. The sample was CD4+ T cells from blood, cultured in vitro. The receptor set was obtained from a human donor who had recovered from COVID-19.

This clonotype was counted a few times. The chain has TRBV7-9 and TRBJ1-5; D is undetermined. There are 12 residues in the CDR3. V gave up 4 bases and J gave up 5 bases, with 6 bases separating them. Per the germline V gene, CDR1 is SEHNR and CDR2 is FQNEAQ (reference sequence). The CDR3 bases are TGTGCCAGCAGCTGGGGTGATCAGCCCCAGCATTTT. Protein: CASSWGDQPQHF. Together with reference TRBV7-9 and TRBJ1-5, the CDR3 gives the full variable domain: DTGVSQNPRHKITKRGQNVTFRCDPISEHNRLYWYRQTLGQGPEFLTYFQNEAQLEKSRLLSDRFSAERPKGSFSTLEIQRTEQGDSAMYLCASSWGDQPQHFGDGTRLSIL.

The rearrangement links TRBV27 to TRBJ1-6; TRBD1 matches at 8 bases. Germline V lookup: CDR1 MNHEY, CDR2 SMNVEV (reference sequence). Germline trimming cut 6 bases from V and 10 bases from J; bases unmatched to any gene: 2. The CDR3 contains 12 residues. The CDR3 loop reads CASRTGESPLHF. The CDR3 bases are TGTGCCAGCAGGACAGGGGAATCACCCCTCCACTTT.

The V gene is TRBV20-1, the J gene TRBJ2-1; TRBD2 matches at 9 bases. The CDR3 loop spans 20 amino acids. The junction had 20 bases not matched to a gene; V was cut back by 5 bases and J by 0 bases. Germline V lookup: CDR1 DFQATT, CDR2 SNEGSKA (reference sequence). The CDR3 is CSAGASIAGVRLGSYNEQFF. The CDR3 DNA sequence: TGCAGTGCTGGAGCGAGTATAGCGGGAGTCCGATTGGGCTCCTACAATGAGCAGTTCTTC.

V and J are TRBV7-6 and TRBJ2-1; 7 bases line up with TRBD1. Losses at the gene ends were 7 bases for V and 9 bases for J; bases not matched to a gene: 12. The length of the CDR3 is 14 residues. Per the germline V gene, CDR1 is SGHVS and CDR2 is FNYEAQ. CDR3 residues: CASTINIGGGEQFF. The DNA for the CDR3 is TGTGCCAGCACCATAAACATAGGGGGCGGTGAGCAGTTCTTC. The variable domain in full, completed from reference TRBV7-6 and TRBJ2-1, reads GAGVSQSPRYKVTKRGQDVALRCDPISGHVSLYWYRQALGQGPEFLTYFNYEAQQDKSGLPNDRFSAERPEGSISTLTIQRTEQRDSAMYRCASTINIGGGEQFFGPGTRLTVL.

V usage is TRBV24-1 and J usage is TRBJ2-1; 8 nucleotides match TRBD2. After removal of 3 bases from V and 5 bases from J, the junction contained 11 bases not matched to a gene. The CDR3 extends over 17 amino acids. From germline, CDR1 is KGHDR and CDR2 SFDVKD. The CDR3: CATSDPEREREHNEQFF. In DNA form, the CDR3 reads TGTGCCACCAGTGATCCCGAGCGGGAGCGAGAACACAATGAGCAGTTCTTC.

The V and J genes are TRBV20-1 and TRBJ2-3; D perhaps matches TRBD1 (5 bases). Trimming left V 5 bases short and J 6 bases short, with 18 bases between. The CDR3 loop spans 14 amino acids. Germline V CDR1 and CDR2: DFQATT, SNEGSKA (reference sequence). CDR3 nucleotides: TGCAGTGCTCTCTGGGCAGGGCGGAGTGATACGCAGTATTTT. Protein product: CSALWAGRSDTQYF.

This clonotype was recorded a few times. This chain connects TRBV20-1 to TRBJ1-5; 7 bases map to TRBD1. The CDR3 consists of 13 residues. Germline trimming cut 3 bases from V and 3 bases from J; bases unmatched to any gene: 2. The germline gives CDR1 DFQATT, CDR2 SNEGSKA (reference sequence). CDR3 sequence (DNA): TGCAGTGCTAGGACAGGGTACAATCAGCCCCAGCATTTT. It translates to CSARTGYNQPQHF.

The chain employs TRBV7-2 and TRBJ2-5; D gene uncertain. Per the germline V gene, CDR1 is SGHTA and CDR2 is FQGNSA. Trimming pared 3 bases from V and 2 bases from J, leaving 7 bases between. The length of the CDR3 is 13 residues. This chain's CDR3 is CASSFPPQETQYF. In DNA, the CDR3 is TGTGCCAGCAGCTTTCCACCACAAGAGACCCAGTACTTC.

The J gene is TRBJ2-1, the V gene TRBV20-1, with D tentatively TRBD1 or TRBD2 (5 bases each). CDR1 DFQATT and CDR2 SNEGSKA come from the germline V gene (reference sequence). V was trimmed by 0 bases and J by 10 bases, leaving 31 bases between them. The CDR3 spans 19 residues. The CDR3: CSARDWSDTLPGFEGEQFF. The CDR3 coding sequence is TGCAGTGCTAGAGATTGGTCTGACACCCTACCCGGGTTTGAGGGGGAGCAGTTCTTC.

The chain recombines TRBV27 with TRBJ2-5; D is possibly TRBD1 (6 bases). CDR1 is MNHEY and CDR2 is SMNVEV in the germline V gene (reference sequence). The V end lost 5 bases, the J end lost 7 bases, and 14 bases lay between the germline ends. The CDR3 is 13 residues long. The CDR3 region is CASSRSGDGTQYF. The CDR3 bases are TGTGCCAGCAGTCGGTCAGGGGACGGGACCCAGTACTTC.

This chain links TRBV6-1 with TRBJ1-3; D call uncertain. The CDR3 contains 15 residues. Germline loops: CDR1 MNHNS, CDR2 SASEGT. The V gene lost 5 bases and the J gene lost 0 bases, with 11 bases spanning the gap. This CDR3 reads CASSRDLTSGNTIYF. In nucleotides, the CDR3 is TGTGCCAGCAGTCGCGACCTGACCTCTGGAAACACCATATATTTT.

This rearrangement joins TRBV10-3 to TRBJ1-1; 7 positions match TRBD1. Trimming took 7 bases from V and 0 from J; bases not matched to a gene: 5. The germline V gene encodes CDR1 ENHRY and CDR2 SYGVKD. This CDR3 contains 14 residues. In DNA form, the CDR3 reads TGTGCCATCACCCCGGACAGGTTGAACACTGAAGCTTTCTTT. Its protein product is CAITPDRLNTEAFF.

The genes are TRBV7-8 and TRBJ2-3, with D maybe TRBD1 (5 bases). CDR3 length equals 14 residues. Germline lookup yields CDR1 SGHVS and CDR2 FQNEAQ. Trimming took 7 bases from V and 2 from J, leaving 13 bases between them. CDR3 DNA: TGTGCCAGCACCCAGGGCGGCTACACAGATACGCAGTATTTT. This gives the protein CASTQGGYTDTQYF.

The rearrangement uses TRBV7-2 and TRBJ2-7, with 10 nucleotides matching TRBD2. Germline V gene lookup returns CDR1 SGHTA and CDR2 FQGNSA. The CDR3 runs to 18 residues. With 0 bases clipped from V and 1 base from J, the junction kept 9 bases outside the gene matches. DNA for the CDR3: TGTGCCAGCAGCTTAGCGTCCCCCTCTAGCGGGAGATCCTACGAGCAGTACTTC. It codes for CASSLASPSSGRSYEQYF.

The chain has TRBV7-9 and TRBJ1-1; D possibly corresponds to TRBD1 (5 bases). The germline gives CDR1 SEHNR, CDR2 FQNEAQ (reference sequence). CDR3 length: 11 residues. Trimming stripped 11 bases from V and 3 bases from J, with 10 bases between. CDR3 region: CASGFYTEAFF. The CDR3 DNA reads as TGTGCCTCAGGGTTTTACACTGAAGCTTTCTTT.

Judged by abundance, this clonotype is medium-sized (0.01 to 0.1%). The V and J genes are TRBV10-3 and TRBJ2-1; D may be TRBD2 (6 bases). V dropped 4 bases and J dropped 8 bases, with 6 bases sitting between them. The germline V gene encodes CDR1 ENHRY and CDR2 SYGVKD. The CDR3 runs to 11 residues. The CDR3 DNA reads TGTGCCATCAGTGGGGGGGATGAGCAGTTCTTC. Encoded protein: CAISGGDEQFF.

V and J are TRBV29-1 and TRBJ1-2; TRBD1 matches at 7 bases. The CDR3 loop spans 13 amino acids. With V trimmed by 2 bases and J by 4 bases, 4 bases remained unmatched. Per the germline V gene, CDR1 is SQVTM and CDR2 is ANQGSEA. CDR3 region: CSVETGAGYGYTF. CDR3 nucleotide sequence: TGCAGCGTTGAAACAGGGGCAGGCTATGGCTACACCTTC.

This chain uses TRBV6-1 with TRBJ2-2; tentatively, D is TRBD1 or TRBD2 (7 bases each). This CDR3 has 19 residues. Germline CDR1 reads MNHNS; CDR2 reads SASEGT. Trimming shortened V by 6 bases and J by 2 bases, and 25 bases separated the two germline ends. CDR3 DNA sequence: TGTGCCAGCAGGAGCTGGGGGAGGGGGCCTCGGGCAAACACCGGGGAGCTGTTTTTT. It yields the protein CASRSWGRGPRANTGELFF.

This clonotype was found a few times. At one end, the junction sequence differs from germline, possibly due to a read error. The rearrangement joins TRBV7-7 to TRBJ2-1; D gene ambiguous. This CDR3 comprises 13 residues. Germline loops: CDR1 SSHAT, CDR2 FNYEAQ (reference sequence). In nucleotides, the CDR3 is TGTGCTAGCAGCTTAGACTCCTACAATGAGCAGTTCTTC. Amino acid sequence: CASSLDSYNEQFF.

This clonotype came up once. This sequence joins TRBV21-1 and TRBJ2-1; the D call TRBD1 from the table was never checked on the DNA. TRBV21-1 is a recognized pseudogene. The CDR3 covers 15 residues. CDR3 coding DNA: TGTGCCAGCAGCATCTCGCCGGGGGGAGACAATGAGCAGTTCTTC. Residues: CASSISPGGDNEQFF.

This chain uses TRBV27 with TRBJ1-2; D is unresolved. Per germline, CDR1 MNHEY and CDR2 SMNVEV (reference sequence). V gave up 5 bases and J gave up 0 bases, with 16 bases separating them. The CDR3 is 16 residues long. This chain's CDR3 is CASSPLSRVTNYGYTF. Written as DNA, the CDR3 is TGTGCCAGCAGTCCCCTTTCCCGGGTGACTAACTATGGCTACACCTTC.